This is a list of T cell receptor beta chains from one sample in a study of T cell responses to AZD1222 COVID-19 vaccine. Assay: immunoSEQ multiplex PCR; the TCRdb copy retains only in-frame clones and omits some. The table has about 140,000 clones, approximately 90% seen once; the top ten hold 1.9%. The sample consisted of peripheral blood, taken 28 days after the second AZD1222 dose. The receptor set was obtained from an adult who received the AZD1222 COVID-19 vaccine. Both conserved end residues are part of each CDR3. Each record gives: clone size, D gene, CDR3 length, V gene, J gene, CDR3 protein, CDR3 DNA. A D gene is named only where the DNA matches it firmly. For some rows the clone size is stated as once, few or many, or as a class when expanded; others skip it.

clone_size: NA; d_call: TRBD1; cdr3_length: 15; v_call: TRBV7-3; j_call: TRBJ1-1; cdr3_aa: CASSFKTGANTEAFF; cdr3_nt: TGTGCCAGCAGCTTTAAGACAGGGGCGAACACTGAAGCTTTCTTT
clone_size: NA; d_call: TRBD1; cdr3_length: 15; v_call: TRBV7-8; j_call: TRBJ2-2; cdr3_aa: CASSTKTGVTGELFF; cdr3_nt: TGTGCCAGCAGCACAAAGACAGGGGTCACCGGGGAGCTGTTTTTT
clone_size: NA; d_call: NA; cdr3_length: 16; v_call: TRBV7-3; j_call: TRBJ2-1; cdr3_aa: CASSLTYQSSYNEQFF; cdr3_nt: TGTGCCAGCAGCCTAACCTATCAGAGCTCCTACAATGAGCAGTTCTTC
clone_size: NA; d_call: NA; cdr3_length: 13; v_call: TRBV6-2/TRBV6-3; j_call: TRBJ1-1; cdr3_aa: CASSSQNRARAFF; cdr3_nt: TGTGCCAGCAGCAGCCAAAACAGGGCGAGAGCTTTCTTT
clone_size: NA; d_call: NA; cdr3_length: 14; v_call: TRBV5-1; j_call: TRBJ2-5; cdr3_aa: CASSLGLAQETQYF; cdr3_nt: TGCGCCAGCAGCTTGGGCCTAGCCCAAGAGACCCAGTACTTC
clone_size: NA; d_call: TRBD1; cdr3_length: 13; v_call: TRBV18; j_call: TRBJ1-2; cdr3_aa: CASSPDRGPGYTF; cdr3_nt: TGTGCCAGCTCACCGGACAGGGGGCCGGGCTACACCTTC
clone_size: NA; d_call: TRBD2; cdr3_length: 17; v_call: TRBV4-2; j_call: TRBJ2-1; cdr3_aa: CASSPGLADSSYNEQFF; cdr3_nt: TGTGCCAGCAGCCCTGGACTAGCGGATAGCTCCTACAATGAGCAGTTCTTC
clone_size: NA; d_call: TRBD1; cdr3_length: 23; v_call: TRBV7-8; j_call: TRBJ2-1; cdr3_aa: CASSQRLGTGGMSPIEKYNEQFF; cdr3_nt: TGTGCCAGCAGCCAACGGCTTGGGACAGGGGGCATGTCGCCCATTGAAAAGTACAATGAGCAGTTCTTC
clone_size: NA; d_call: NA; cdr3_length: 12; v_call: TRBV7-9; j_call: TRBJ2-5; cdr3_aa: CASSAPGFTQYF; cdr3_nt: TGTGCCAGCAGCGCCCCGGGCTTTACCCAGTACTTC
clone_size: NA; d_call: NA; cdr3_length: 15; v_call: TRBV3-1/TRBV3-2; j_call: TRBJ1-3; cdr3_aa: CASSKITGSGNTIYF; cdr3_nt: TGTGCCAGCAGCAAGATTACAGGGTCTGGAAACACCATATATTTT
clone_size: NA; d_call: NA; cdr3_length: 14; v_call: TRBV4-2; j_call: TRBJ1-2; cdr3_aa: CASSQGSQGLGYTF; cdr3_nt: TGTGCCAGCAGCCAAGGGTCCCAGGGGCTAGGCTACACCTTC
clone_size: NA; d_call: NA; cdr3_length: 14; v_call: TRBV10-3; j_call: TRBJ1-1; cdr3_aa: CAIRFGGVGTEAFF; cdr3_nt: TGTGCCATCAGATTTGGGGGGGTAGGCACTGAAGCTTTCTTT
clone_size: NA; d_call: NA; cdr3_length: 12; v_call: TRBV5-6; j_call: TRBJ2-5; cdr3_aa: CASSALQETQYF; cdr3_nt: TGTGCCAGCAGCGCCCTCCAAGAGACCCAGTACTTC
clone_size: NA; d_call: NA; cdr3_length: 12; v_call: TRBV7-2; j_call: TRBJ1-6; cdr3_aa: CASGDYNSPLHF; cdr3_nt: TGTGCCAGTGGAGATTATAATTCACCCCTCCACTTT
clone_size: NA; d_call: NA; cdr3_length: 15; v_call: TRBV5-1; j_call: TRBJ1-6; cdr3_aa: CASSPSVAVGSPLHF; cdr3_nt: TGCGCCAGCAGCCCGTCGGTGGCAGTTGGTTCACCCCTCCACTTT
clone_size: NA; d_call: TRBD2; cdr3_length: 14; v_call: TRBV10-2; j_call: TRBJ2-1; cdr3_aa: CASSPFRGGNEQFF; cdr3_nt: TGCGCCAGCAGCCCGTTTCGGGGGGGCAATGAGCAGTTCTTC
clone_size: NA; d_call: NA; cdr3_length: 13; v_call: TRBV25-1; j_call: TRBJ1-6; cdr3_aa: CASSAAGETPLHF; cdr3_nt: TGTGCCAGCAGTGCCGCAGGGGAAACCCCCCTCCACTTT
clone_size: NA; d_call: NA; cdr3_length: 12; v_call: TRBV7-6; j_call: TRBJ1-2; cdr3_aa: CASSQGPLGYTF; cdr3_nt: TGTGCCAGCAGCCAAGGCCCTTTGGGCTACACCTTC
clone_size: NA; d_call: NA; cdr3_length: 14; v_call: TRBV19; j_call: TRBJ1-2; cdr3_aa: CASSKAASNYGYTF; cdr3_nt: TGTGCCAGTAGTAAGGCAGCCAGTAACTATGGCTACACCTTC
clone_size: NA; d_call: NA; cdr3_length: 16; v_call: TRBV7-3; j_call: TRBJ2-1; cdr3_aa: CASSRGPGGQGNEQFF; cdr3_nt: TGTGCCAGCAGCAGGGGTCCGGGGGGCCAGGGAAATGAGCAGTTCTTC
clone_size: NA; d_call: NA; cdr3_length: 14; v_call: TRBV5-1; j_call: TRBJ2-5; cdr3_aa: CASRSQGTQETQYF; cdr3_nt: TGCGCCAGCAGATCACAGGGTACCCAAGAGACCCAGTACTTC
clone_size: once; d_call: NA; cdr3_length: 13; v_call: TRBV10-3; j_call: TRBJ2-5; cdr3_aa: CAISLGGQETQYF; cdr3_nt: TGTGCCATCAGTTTGGGGGGCCAAGAGACCCAGTACTTC
clone_size: NA; d_call: NA; cdr3_length: 12; v_call: TRBV12-3/TRBV12-4; j_call: TRBJ2-7; cdr3_aa: CASSPDWGEQYF; cdr3_nt: TGTGCCAGCAGCCCGGACTGGGGTGAGCAGTACTTC
clone_size: NA; d_call: NA; cdr3_length: 15; v_call: TRBV29-1; j_call: TRBJ1-1; cdr3_aa: CSVVGGGHQNTEAFF; cdr3_nt: TGCAGCGTTGTCGGAGGGGGACATCAGAACACTGAAGCTTTCTTT